The rows below give T cell receptor beta chains drawn from one sample of a study of T cells expressing NK-cell markers. From its re-call of the 5' RACE reads, TCRdb lists each CDR3 protein once, without DNA. This listing includes about 540,000 distinct CDR3 sequences. Sequenced sample: blood T cells: a sorted CD56 or NKG2C T cell subset, CD4+ or CD8+ T cells, or bulk PBMC T cells (not recorded which). These receptors were taken from a man aged 18 to 29 in good health. CDR3s include the opening cysteine and the closing phenylalanine or tryptophan.

CDR3 length	V gene	J gene	CDR3 protein
15	TRBV12-3/TRBV12-4	TRBJ1-5	CASSLRETGGQPQHF
19	TRBV12-3/TRBV12-4	TRBJ2-2	CASSLGPGLAGDSTGELFF
15	TRBV4-3	TRBJ2-5	CASSQEHSLGETQYF
13	TRBV6-5	TRBJ2-5	CASSYGLGETQYF
15	TRBV24-1	TRBJ2-3	CATSDCASGSPSGYF
17	TRBV24-1	TRBJ1-2	CATSDLRDSRPNYGYTF
17	TRBV3-1	TRBJ2-1	CASSQDIGLAGGEEQFF
14	TRBV5-1	TRBJ2-1	CASSRLERYNEQFF
17	TRBV7-2	TRBJ2-2	CASSFSTSGRNTGELFF
15	TRBV5-1	TRBJ2-5	CASSTPGPEWETQYF
14	TRBV6-1	TRBJ2-5	CASSNTGVGETQYF
11	TRBV20-1	TRBJ2-1	CSARDPGAEFF
15	TRBV9	TRBJ2-2	CASSGGLAGAGELFF
14	TRBV7-9	TRBJ2-1	CASILGGNYNEQFF
19	TRBV7-2	TRBJ2-2	CASSLALGPLNTNTGELFF
15	TRBV7-9	TRBJ2-7	CASSLTLGTGREQYF
15	TRBV12-3/TRBV12-4	TRBJ2-3	CASSFLAGGVDTQYF
16	TRBV5-5	TRBJ2-3	CASSLSTGYSTDTQYF
17	TRBV5-1	TRBJ2-3	CASSAGLAGGHPDTQYF
13	TRBV12-3/TRBV12-4	TRBJ2-3	CATHRVLTDTQYF
16	TRBV5-1	TRBJ2-1	CASSRAGEQIGNEQFF
15	TRBV20-1	TRBJ1-5	CSARGGPAQNQPQHF
14	TRBV25-1	TRBJ2-3	CASSEGQITDTQYF
13	TRBV10-3	TRBJ2-1	CAISESSGTEQFF
17	TRBV6-5	TRBJ2-3	CASSSYWTESGADTQYF
14	TRBV29-1	TRBJ2-1	CSLLWTSGPNEQFF